This TCR beta chain originates from a study of CD8 T cells in ankylosing spondylitis. V lost 0 bases and J lost 2, with 7 bases in between. Per germline, CDR1 DFQATT and CDR2 SNEGSKA (reference sequence). The CDR3 is 13 amino acids. This clonotype appeared many times. Using its own MiXCR run on the 5' RACE reads, TCRdb lists one record per CDR3 protein. The top ten clones hold roughly 7.4% of a sample with 250,000 to 350,000 distinct CDR3 sequences, approximately 20% of them seen once. The chain carries TRBV20-1 and TRBJ1-2; unclear D gene. The TCR was taken from a male donor with ankylosing spondylitis or in good health (not recorded which). The source material was blood, either unsorted or a sorted T cell fraction (not recorded which). The CDR3 DNA sequence: TGCAGTGCTAGAGATTCACAGAACTATGGCTACACCTTC. Residues: CSARDSQNYGYTF.